This T cell receptor beta chain comes out of a study of T cell responses to AZD1222 COVID-19 vaccine. Findings of the study overall: Spike-specific TCR breadth and depth grew following two AZD1222 doses. Females made up more of the donors, who were largely white British, and clonal diversity may have come out too low. Vaccine-associated CD4 TCRs spanned spike, dominant at 160-218 and 743-854.

Looked up from germline, CDR1 is SEHNR and CDR2 is FQNEAQ (reference sequence). V lost 5 bases and J 1 base, leaving 14 bases between the germline ends. The CDR3 is 15 residues long. Sequencing was performed with immunoSEQ multiplex PCR; in TCRdb, only in-frame clones are kept and a portion is missing. Of about 100,000 clones listed, around nine tenths were seen once; the top ten hold 2.5% to 3.5%. Concerning this clone itself: The antigen is not known.

This receptor was identified in an adult in good health. This material consisted of peripheral blood, taken on day 0 of AZD1222 vaccination. This sequence joins TRBV7-9 and TRBJ1-1; D is undetermined. CDR3 residues: CASSGVVDPNTEAFF. As DNA, the CDR3 is TGTGCCAGCAGCGGGGTGGTGGACCCGAACACTGAAGCTTTCTTT. The complete variable domain, with remaining parts taken from reference TRBV7-9 and TRBJ1-1, reads DTGVSQNPRHKITKRGQNVTFRCDPISEHNRLYWYRQTLGQGPEFLTYFQNEAQLEKSRLLSDRFSAERPKGSFSTLEIQRTEQGDSAMYLCASSGVVDPNTEAFFGQGTRLTVV.